This T cell receptor beta chain originates from a study of blood T cell repertoires in COVID-19. Study context: PBMCs, B-cell-depleted T cells, or T cells provided the cDNA or gDNA that made up the material.

Enrolled through a virtual design, the participants were between 18 and 89 years of age and came from around 25 US areas. Clinical history as reported by participants underpinned cohort assignment. Cohort 3 donors counted as recovered after two negative PCRs, clearance, or resolved symptoms. Generated by immunoSEQ multiplex PCR, the TCRdb table keeps only in-frame clones and is missing some. The sample contains roughly 300,000 clones, roughly 87% of which appear only once. The clonotype originates from a woman in her 30s who had recovered from COVID-19. The sequenced material came from PBMCs or T cells enriched from blood (not recorded which).

CDR3 residues: CASRQTGLAYEQYF. For the CDR3, the DNA is TGTGCCAGCAGACAGACAGGGCTCGCCTACGAGCAGTACTTC. The chain is built from TRBV6-5 and TRBJ2-7; 7 bases are shared with TRBD1. The CDR3 totals 14 residues. Germline trimming cut 6 bases from V and 2 bases from J; bases unmatched to any gene: 7. Germline loops: CDR1 MNHEY, CDR2 SVGAGI.